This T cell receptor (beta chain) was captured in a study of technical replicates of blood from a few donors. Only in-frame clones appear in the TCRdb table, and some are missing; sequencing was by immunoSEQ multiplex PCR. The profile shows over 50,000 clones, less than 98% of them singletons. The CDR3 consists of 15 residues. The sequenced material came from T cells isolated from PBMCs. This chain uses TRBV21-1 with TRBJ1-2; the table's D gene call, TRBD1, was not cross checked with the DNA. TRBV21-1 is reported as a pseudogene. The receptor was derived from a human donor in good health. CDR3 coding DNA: TGTGCCAGCAGCAAACCTGGACAGGGTTGCTATGGCTACACCTTC. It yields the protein CASSKPGQGCYGYTF.